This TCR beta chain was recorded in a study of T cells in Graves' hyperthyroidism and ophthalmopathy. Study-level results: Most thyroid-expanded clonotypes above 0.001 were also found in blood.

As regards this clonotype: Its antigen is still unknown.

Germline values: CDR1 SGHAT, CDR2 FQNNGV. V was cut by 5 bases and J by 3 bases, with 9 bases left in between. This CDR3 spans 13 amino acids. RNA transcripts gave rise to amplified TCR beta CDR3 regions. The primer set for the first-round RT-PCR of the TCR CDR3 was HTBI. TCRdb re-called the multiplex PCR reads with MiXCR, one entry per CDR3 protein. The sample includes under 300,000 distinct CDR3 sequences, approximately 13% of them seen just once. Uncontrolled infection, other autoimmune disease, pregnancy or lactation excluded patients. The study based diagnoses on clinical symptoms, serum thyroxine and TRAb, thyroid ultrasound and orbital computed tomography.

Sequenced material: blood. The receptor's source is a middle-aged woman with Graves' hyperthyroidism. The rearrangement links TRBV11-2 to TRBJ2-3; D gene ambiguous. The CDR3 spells CASSIGRTDTQYF. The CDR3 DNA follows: TGTGCCAGCAGCATTGGGCGAACAGATACGCAGTATTTT.